One sample yielded the 25 T cell receptor beta chains listed below, sequenced in a study of blood T cell repertoires in COVID-19. Some clones are missing from TCRdb's copy, which holds only in-frame ones; the method was immunoSEQ multiplex PCR. Of fewer than 250,000 clones in the sample, over 75% were seen once. The sequenced sample was peripheral blood. The source of these receptors is a woman aged 45-65 years with acute or convalescent COVID-19.

This clone came up a few times. The rearrangement joins TRBV16 to TRBJ1-1, with a weak D call TRBD1 (5 bases). Germline V gene lookup returns CDR1 KGHSY and CDR2 FQNENV. The CDR3 contains 15 residues. V was cut by 4 bases and J by 4 bases, with 16 bases left in between. The CDR3 bases are TGTGCCAGCAGCCTCCCGTTCGGGGGACGCACTGAAGCTTTCTTT. Translation: CASSLPFGGRTEAFF.

This clone was seen a few times. The CDR3 DNA sequence: TGCGCCAGCAGTTCCGGGACAGGAGCCTACGAGCAGTACTTC. Protein: CASSSGTGAYEQYF. The chain is built from TRBV5-1 and TRBJ2-7; the match to TRBD1 covers 8 bases. V shed 5 bases, J shed 2 bases, and the junction held 6 bases outside the gene matches. The CDR3 contains 14 residues. The germline V gene has CDR1 SGHRS and CDR2 YFSETQ.

This chain links TRBV4-1 with TRBJ1-4, with 8 bases identical to TRBD1. From germline, CDR1 is MGHRA and CDR2 YSYEKL. The CDR3 has 16 residues. V was pared by 3 bases and J by 4 bases, with 7 bases of the junction left unmatched. CDR3 protein: CASSHDTGGNNEKLFF. As DNA, the CDR3 is TGCGCCAGCAGCCACGATACAGGGGGGAATAATGAAAAACTGTTTTTT.

This rearrangement joins TRBV6-6 to TRBJ2-7; 9 positions match TRBD2. The CDR3 runs to 16 residues. With V trimmed by 6 bases and J by 9 bases, 18 bases remained unmatched. In germline, CDR1 is MNHNY, CDR2 SVGAGI (reference sequence). CDR3 in DNA: TGTGCCAGCAGGGGCGGGGGGGGAGCGGGAGATAACGGGCAGTACTTC. Its translation is CASRGGGGAGDNGQYF.

This clone has only a few counts. The V gene is TRBV6-5, the J gene TRBJ2-7; TRBD1 agrees at 8 bases. The germline V gene has CDR1 MNHEY and CDR2 SVGAGI. This CDR3 contains 15 residues. The V gene end was trimmed by 4 bases and the J gene end by 2 bases; junction bases not matched to a gene: 7. CDR3 in amino acids: CASSFGQGAPYEQYF. As DNA, the CDR3 is TGTGCCAGCAGTTTTGGACAGGGAGCCCCCTACGAGCAGTACTTC.

V gene TRBV18 combines with J gene TRBJ1-3; 8 nucleotides agree with TRBD1. Germline V gene data show CDR1 as KGHSH and CDR2 as LQKENI. The CDR3 has 14 amino acids. The junction had 2 bases not matched to a gene; V was cut back by 3 bases and J by 4 bases. The CDR3 DNA sequence: TGTGCCAGCTCACCCGACAGGGGAGGAAACACCATATATTTT. This translates into CASSPDRGGNTIYF.

V usage is TRBV14 and J usage is TRBJ1-3, with D maybe TRBD1 (5 bases). Per the germline V gene, CDR1 is SGHDN and CDR2 is FVKESK. This CDR3 has 15 residues. Trimming cost V 1 base and J 0 bases, with 7 bases left between them. CDR3 sequence (DNA): TGTGCCAGCAGCCAAGGGGGCTACTCTGGAAACACCATATATTTT. Protein product: CASSQGGYSGNTIYF.

This clone occurred a few times. The CDR3: CASSLSRSGIYGNTIYF. The CDR3 coding sequence is TGTGCCAGCAGCCTCTCGCGATCAGGGATTTACGGAAACACCATATATTTT. This chain uses TRBV3-1 (or the pseudogene TRBV3-2) with TRBJ1-3; TRBD1 might be the D (5 bases). Trimming shortened V by 4 bases and J by 4 bases, and 20 bases separated the two germline ends. CDR1 and CDR2 from the germline V gene are LGHDT and YNNKEL (reference sequence). This CDR3 is built from 17 residues.

The rearrangement links TRBV7-9 to TRBJ2-1; tentatively, D is TRBD1 (6 bases). Germline CDR1 is SEHNR and CDR2 is FQNEAQ (reference sequence). V was clipped by 8 bases and J by 1 base, with 12 bases between them. The CDR3 consists of 14 residues. The CDR3 sequence: CASDNRDSYNEQFF. The CDR3 DNA reads TGTGCCAGCGACAACAGGGATTCCTACAATGAGCAGTTCTTC.

The genes are TRBV4-2 and TRBJ2-7; a possible D gene is TRBD1 (5 bases). V dropped 0 bases and J dropped 5 bases, with 5 bases sitting between them. CDR1 and CDR2 (germline): LGHNA, YNFKEQ. The CDR3 loop spans 12 amino acids. CDR3: CASSQDRDEQYF. For the CDR3, the DNA is TGTGCCAGCAGCCAAGACAGGGACGAGCAGTACTTC.

J is TRBJ2-1 and V is TRBV2; 8 bases are shared with TRBD2. The CDR3 runs to 17 residues. V lost 6 bases and J lost 2; bases outside the gene matches: 12. Per the germline V gene, CDR1 is SNHLY and CDR2 is FYNNEI. CDR3 in amino acids: CASRRAGGRITYNEQFF. CDR3 sequence (DNA): TGTGCCAGCAGGAGGGCGGGGGGCCGCATTACCTACAATGAGCAGTTCTTC.

The chain is built from TRBV5-1 and TRBJ1-1; D gene uncertain. The CDR3 has 14 amino acids. The V and J ends lost 1 base and 0 bases respectively, with 7 bases between them. Germline V gene data show CDR1 as SGHRS and CDR2 as YFSETQ. This chain's CDR3 is CASSLHSLNTEAFF. The CDR3 coding sequence is TGCGCCAGCAGCTTGCACAGCCTGAACACTGAAGCTTTCTTT.

This sequence joins TRBV2 and TRBJ2-7, with TRBD1 matching 11 bases. CDR1 and CDR2 from the germline V gene are SNHLY and FYNNEI. This CDR3 region has 15 residues. With 8 bases clipped from V and 3 bases from J, the junction kept 9 bases outside the gene matches. Here the CDR3 DNA reads TGTGCCAGCTCCCGGGACAGGGGGTCACGCTACGAGCAGTACTTC. This sequence encodes CASSRDRGSRYEQYF.

This chain links TRBV6-5 with TRBJ1-2; D unresolved. This CDR3 contains 12 residues. Trimming took off 9 bases at V and 3 bases at J, with 11 bases between the two ends. Germline-derived CDR1 and CDR2 are MNHEY and SVGAGI. CDR3 coding DNA: TGTGCCAGTTCTGCAGGCCACTATGGCTACACCTTC. Translation: CASSAGHYGYTF.

The chain joins TRBV18 to TRBJ2-2, with D possibly matching TRBD2 (5 bases). Germline CDR1 is KGHSH and CDR2 is LQKENI. The CDR3 runs 14 residues. The ends were cut back, 10 bases at V and 3 bases at J, with 15 bases in the middle. The CDR3 protein is CATREQSDTGELFF. The CDR3 DNA reads as TGTGCCACGAGGGAACAGTCCGACACCGGGGAGCTGTTTTTT. Full variable domain (rest looked up from reference TRBV18 and TRBJ2-2): NAGVMQNPRHLVRRRGQEARLRCSPMKGHSHVYWYRQLPEEGLKFMVYLQKENIIDESGMPKERFSAEFPKEGPSILRIQQVVRGDSAAYFCATREQSDTGELFFGEGSRLTVL.

The chain carries TRBV6-6 and TRBJ2-3; 9 nucleotides line up with TRBD2. Trimming removed 5 bases from V and 0 bases from J; junction bases left unmatched: 6. Germline CDR1 and CDR2: MNHNY and SVGAGI (reference sequence). CDR3 length equals 16 residues. The chain's CDR3 is CASSLGLAWSTDTQYF. The CDR3 bases are TGTGCCAGCAGTCTCGGACTAGCGTGGAGCACAGATACGCAGTATTTT.

The chain carries TRBV2 and TRBJ2-3; 14 positions match TRBD2. There are 16 residues in the CDR3. Unmatched junction bases numbered 3, after V lost 4 bases and J lost 3 bases. The germline V gene encodes CDR1 SNHLY and CDR2 FYNNEI. The CDR3, as DNA: TGTGCCAGCAGTGGGGGACTAGCGGGAGAAACAGATACGCAGTATTTT. Translation: CASSGGLAGETDTQYF.

This chain joins TRBV5-4 and TRBJ1-1; TRBD1 matches at 7 bases. Germline CDR1 SGHNT, CDR2 YYREEE (reference sequence). V lost 4 bases to trimming and J lost 4 bases; unmatched junction nucleotides: 13. CDR3 length: 16 amino acids. The CDR3 DNA sequence: TGTGCCAGCAGCCCAACCCTTACAGGGGAGGTCACTGAAGCTTTCTTT. It yields the protein CASSPTLTGEVTEAFF.

The V call is TRBV19, the J call TRBJ1-1; D might be TRBD1 (6 bases). The ends were cut back, 6 bases at V and 7 bases at J, with 15 bases in the middle. This CDR3 contains 13 residues. CDR1 is LNHDA and CDR2 is SQIVND in the germline V gene (reference sequence). CDR3 coding DNA: TGTGCCAGTAGGATGGGACACCGGGGTGAAGCTTTCTTT. It encodes CASRMGHRGEAFF.

In this sample, this clone turned up a few times. The J gene is TRBJ1-6, the V gene TRBV5-1; TRBD1 agrees at 7 bases. Germline CDR1 reads SGHRS; CDR2 reads YFSETQ. V lost 7 bases to trimming and J lost 7 bases; unmatched junction nucleotides: 8. There are 14 residues in the CDR3. The chain's CDR3 is CASHSGQLNSPLHF. In nucleotides, the CDR3 is TGCGCCAGCCATTCGGGACAGCTCAATTCACCCCTCCACTTT.

This chain connects TRBV9 to TRBJ1-6; no definite D call. Trimming shortened V by 3 bases and J by 7 bases, and 14 bases separated the two germline ends. Looked up from germline, CDR1 is SGDLS and CDR2 is YYNGEE. The CDR3 length is 15 residues. As DNA, the CDR3 is TGTGCCAGCAGCGATAGGGAGGCCCGGAATTCACCCCTCCACTTT. Amino acids: CASSDREARNSPLHF.

This rearrangement joins TRBV18 to TRBJ1-4; the D gene is possibly TRBD1 (6 bases). This CDR3 spans 14 amino acids. Between the trimmed V and J ends, which lost 6 bases and 7 bases, there was a span of 15 bases. Germline V lookup: CDR1 KGHSH, CDR2 LQKENI. This chain's CDR3 is CASSRTQGREKLFF. The CDR3, as DNA: TGTGCCAGCTCTCGTACACAGGGTCGTGAAAAACTGTTTTTT.

V gene TRBV27 combines with J gene TRBJ1-5; no firm D call. V was pared by 4 bases and J by 3 bases, with 7 bases between. The CDR3 runs to 13 residues. Germline CDR1 reads MNHEY; CDR2 reads SMNVEV (reference sequence). CDR3 protein: CASSYGYNQPQHF. The DNA for the CDR3 is TGTGCCAGCAGTTACGGTTACAATCAGCCCCAGCATTTT.

The chain combines TRBV5-1 with TRBJ2-1, with 10 bases that match TRBD2. Germline CDR1 is SGHRS and CDR2 is YFSETQ. The CDR3 sequence is 15 residues long. The J segment lost 8 bases and the V segment lost 1 base, leaving 6 bases of the junction unmatched. The CDR3, as DNA: TGCGCCAGCAGCTTGTCACCTAGCGGGGGATATGAGCAGTTCTTC. Protein: CASSLSPSGGYEQFF.

The chain carries TRBV5-5 and TRBJ1-1; weak D call: TRBD1 (5 bases). V was cut by 3 bases and J by 1 base, with 10 bases left in between. Germline CDR1 and CDR2: SGHKS and YYEKEE (reference sequence). The CDR3 extends over 14 amino acids. Here the CDR3 reads CASSSQTANTEAFF. As DNA, the CDR3 is TGTGCCAGCAGCTCCCAGACAGCGAACACTGAAGCTTTCTTT. The full variable domain, its missing parts supplied by reference TRBV5-5 and TRBJ1-1, is DAGVTQSPTHLIKTRGQQVTLRCSPISGHKSVSWYQQVLGQGPQFIFQYYEKEERGRGNFPDRFSARQFPNYSSELNVNALLLGDSALYLCASSSQTANTEAFFGQGTRLTVV.